This TCR beta chain derives from a study of OX40 agonist ivuxolimab in advanced cancers. This clone was recorded once. TCRdb keeps only in-frame clones here, not all; method: immunoSEQ multiplex PCR. The top ten clones hold around 2% of a sample with roughly 40,000 clones, around 80% of them seen once. Looked up from germline, CDR1 is LNHDA and CDR2 is SQIVND (reference sequence). V trimming: 6 bases; J trimming: 7 bases; junction bases outside the gene matches: 5. The CDR3 has 13 amino acids. This sequence originates from an adult with an advanced solid tumor such as melanoma, head and neck, liver or kidney cancer. The chain is built from TRBV19 and TRBJ1-5; 8 bases are a match to TRBD1. The material was CD4+ or CD8+ T cells sorted from blood, obtained in a trial of the OX40 agonist ivuxolimab. In nucleotides, the CDR3 is TGTGCCAGTAGCTCGGACAGGGAACAGCCCCAGCATTTT. It codes for CASSSDREQPQHF. The full variable domain, in which reference TRBV19 and TRBJ1-5 provide the parts outside the CDR3, is DGGITQSPKYLFRKEGQNVTLSCEQNLNHDAMYWYRQDPGQGLRLIYYSQIVNDFQKGDIAEGYSVSREKKESFPLTVTSAQKNPTAFYLCASSSDREQPQHFGDGTRLSIL.